Shown below are 10 T cell receptor beta chains from a single sample sequenced in a study of regulatory T cells in long-lasting Graves disease. For TCR beta, libraries came from iRepertoire HTBI primers and Arm-PCR of CDR3 regions. TCRdb recomputed calls from the multiplex PCR reads with MiXCR, one row per CDR3 protein. The data contain 300,000 to 400,000 distinct CDR3 sequences, 18% of them singletons. Time point in this sample: newly diagnosed GD, antithyroid drugs for less than 3 months. Extracted PBMC RNA gave rise to the TCR library. This specimen was peripheral blood mononuclear cells (PBMCs), taken at new diagnosis, from a patient treated with antithyroid drugs. Source of these receptors: a female donor with Graves disease.

In its sample, this clonotype was seen many times. The chain links TRBV10-3 to TRBJ1-1; possibly TRBD1 for D (5 bases). Trimming left V 0 bases short and J 6 bases short, with 11 bases between. Germline lookup yields CDR1 ENHRY and CDR2 SYGVKD. The CDR3 length is 14 residues. The CDR3 sequence is CAISESGVGAEAFF. CDR3 DNA: TGTGCCATCAGTGAGTCGGGGGTGGGGGCTGAAGCTTTCTTT.

This chain connects TRBV2 to TRBJ2-7; 10 nucleotides match TRBD2. The length of the CDR3 is 13 residues. Germline CDR1 SNHLY, CDR2 FYNNEI. V gave up 4 bases and J gave up 6 bases; unmatched junction bases: 3. CDR3 amino acids: CASSGGLAREQYF. For the CDR3, the DNA is TGTGCCAGCAGTGGGGGACTAGCGCGCGAGCAGTACTTC.

This clonotype was seen repeatedly, ten times or more. The gene calls are TRBV25-1 and TRBJ1-1; a possible D gene is TRBD1 (5 bases). This CDR3 region has 16 residues. Germline lookup yields CDR1 MGHDK and CDR2 SYGVNS. Trimming took 5 bases from V and 0 from J, leaving 16 bases between them. CDR3 protein: CASSSPNVGLNTEAFF. The DNA for the CDR3 is TGTGCCAGCAGTTCACCGAACGTGGGACTGAACACTGAAGCTTTCTTT. The variable domain in full, completed from reference TRBV25-1 and TRBJ1-1, reads EADIYQTPRYLVIGTGKKITLECSQTMGHDKMYWYQQDPGMELHLIHYSYGVNSTEKGDLSSESTVSRIRTEHFPLTLESARPSHTSQYLCASSSPNVGLNTEAFFGQGTRLTVV.

In the case of this clonotype: This likely came from a read error, as a far larger clone is one base away. V usage is TRBV6-1 and J usage is TRBJ2-5; D gene ambiguous. Germline V gives CDR1 MNHNS, CDR2 SASEGT. The V gene lost 8 bases and the J gene lost 1 base, with 8 bases spanning the gap. The CDR3 is made up of 12 amino acids. The chain's CDR3 is CASRNSQETQYF. Here the CDR3 DNA reads TGTGCCAGCCGGAACTCCCAAGAGACCCAGTACTTC.

The chain combines TRBV4-1 with TRBJ2-1; either TRBD1 or TRBD2 may supply D (5 bases each). Germline loops: CDR1 MGHRA, CDR2 YSYEKL. Trimming took off 3 bases at V and 2 bases at J, with 20 bases between the two ends. This CDR3 contains 18 residues. The CDR3 sequence is CASSHDTWGSVTYNEQFF. Here the CDR3 DNA reads TGCGCCAGCAGCCATGATACCTGGGGGAGCGTTACCTACAATGAGCAGTTCTTC.

About this clonotype itself: This is likely a read error, given that the CDR3 carries no conserved phenylalanine or tryptophan at its end. The chain joins TRBV29-1 to TRBJ2-1; unclear D gene. CDR1 and CDR2 from the germline V gene are SQVTM and ANQGSEA. The germline V and J ends were trimmed by 4 bases and 0 bases, with 13 bases remaining between them. This CDR3 region has 15 residues. CDR3 residues: CSVVLDPSSYNEQFL. CDR3 nucleotides: TGCAGCGTTGTTCTCGACCCCAGCTCCTACAATGAGCAGTTCCTC.

This clonotype was observed many times. The chain combines TRBV30 with TRBJ2-1, with D possibly TRBD2 on 5 matching bases. Germline loops: CDR1 GTSNPN, CDR2 SVGIG (reference sequence). V dropped 2 bases and J dropped 9 bases, with 11 bases sitting between them. The CDR3 has 12 residues. CDR3 DNA: TGTGCCTGGAGTCTGCGGGCCACTGAGCAGTTCTTC. Amino acid sequence: CAWSLRATEQFF. The full variable domain, its missing parts supplied by reference TRBV30 and TRBJ2-1, is SQTIHQWPATLVQPVGSPLSLECTVEGTSNPNLYWYRQAAGRGLQLLFYSVGIGQISSEVPQNLSASRPQDRQFILSSKKLLLSDSGFYLCAWSLRATEQFFGPGTRLTVL.

This clonotype occurred many times. The J gene is TRBJ2-1, the V gene TRBV29-1; TRBD2 aligns across 11 bases. V was clipped by 5 bases and J by 6 bases; unmatched bases: 6. Germline CDR1 SQVTM, CDR2 ANQGSEA. This CDR3 region has 14 residues. CDR3 in DNA: TGCAGCGTTTCCGGGACTAGCGGTTTCAATGAGCAGTTCTTC. Translation gives CSVSGTSGFNEQFF.

Many counts were recorded for this clonotype. The chain is built from TRBV12-3 or TRBV12-4 and TRBJ2-2; D possibly corresponds to TRBD1 (5 bases). Trimming stripped 2 bases from V and 8 bases from J, with 12 bases between. The CDR3 runs 14 residues. The CDR3 coding sequence is TGTGCCAGCAGTTTATTCAGGGCGGAGGGGGAGCTGTTTTTT. This codes for CASSLFRAEGELFF.

Points on this clonotype: It may be a read error: a sequence one base away is much more abundant. This rearrangement joins TRBV28 to TRBJ2-1; TRBD2 matches 10 bases. Per the germline V gene, CDR1 is MDHEN and CDR2 is SYDVKM. This CDR3 spans 16 amino acids. CDR3 amino acids: CANSLRTSGGVDEQFF. The CDR3 DNA is TGTGCCAACAGTTTAAGGACTAGCGGTGGGGTGGATGAGCAGTTCTTC. The variable domain in full, with the rest retrieved from reference TRBV28 and TRBJ2-1, is DVKVTQSSRYLVKRTGEKVFLECVQDMDHENMFWYRQDPGLGLRLIYFSYDVKMKEKGDIPEGYSVSREKKERFSLILESASTNQTSMYLCANSLRTSGGVDEQFFGPGTRLTVL.